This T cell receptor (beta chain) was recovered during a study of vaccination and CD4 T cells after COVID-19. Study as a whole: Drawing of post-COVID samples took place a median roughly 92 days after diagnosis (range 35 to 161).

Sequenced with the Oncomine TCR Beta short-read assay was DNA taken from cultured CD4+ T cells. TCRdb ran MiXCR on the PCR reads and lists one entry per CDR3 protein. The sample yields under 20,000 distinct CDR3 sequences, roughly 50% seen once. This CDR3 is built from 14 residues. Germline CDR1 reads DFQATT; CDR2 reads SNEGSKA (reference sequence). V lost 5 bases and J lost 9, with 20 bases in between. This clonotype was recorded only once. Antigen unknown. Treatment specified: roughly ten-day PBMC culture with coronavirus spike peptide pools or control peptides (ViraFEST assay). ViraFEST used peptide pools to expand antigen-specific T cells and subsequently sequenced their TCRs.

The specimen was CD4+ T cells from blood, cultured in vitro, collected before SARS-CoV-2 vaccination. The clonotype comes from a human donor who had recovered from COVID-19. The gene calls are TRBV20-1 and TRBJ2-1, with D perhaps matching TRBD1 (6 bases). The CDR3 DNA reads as TGCAGTGCTCACCGGGACACAGCCGTTGTTGAGCAGTTCTTC. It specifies CSAHRDTAVVEQFF.